This T cell receptor beta chain stems from a study of OX40 agonist ivuxolimab in advanced cancers. Study details: All patients had ivuxolimab intravenously every 2 weeks at 0.01 to 10 mg/kg. The study enrolled dose-escalation patients with hepatocellular carcinoma, melanoma, renal cell or head and neck cancer. Study-wide results and caveats: Antigen targets of the expanded peripheral T cells went undetermined. Those patients achieving a partial response at 0.1-3.0 mg/kg showed among the lowest clonal expansion.

Here immunoSEQ multiplex PCR was the method, and the copy in TCRdb shows in-frame clones only, minus some. This table has some 30,000 clones, around 86% appearing once. To note about this clone: Its antigen is not known.

The V and J ends lost 6 bases and 0 bases, in that order; junction bases with no gene match: 6. The length of the CDR3 is 15 residues. Germline values: CDR1 MNHNS, CDR2 SASEGT. This chain links TRBV6-1 with TRBJ2-7, with 9 positions matching TRBD1. The sequence was collected from an adult with an advanced solid tumor such as melanoma, head and neck, liver or kidney cancer. Specimen: CD4+ or CD8+ T cells sorted from blood, collected in a trial of the OX40 agonist ivuxolimab. The CDR3 nucleotides read TGTGCCAGCAGGGCCGGACAGGGGCCCTCCTACGAGCAGTACTTC. Its protein product is CASRAGQGPSYEQYF.